This T cell receptor (beta chain) was sequenced for a study of cytomegalovirus exposure and HLA in healthy donors. The V gene's germline CDR1 is SGHTA and CDR2 FQGNSA. The length of the CDR3 is 13 residues. The V end was cut by 5 bases, the J end by 3 bases, with 11 bases between. Study-level points and caveats: It was about 180 TCR beta chains that were listed as cytomegalovirus-associated.

Repertoires were generated with immunoSEQ multiplex PCR, while TCRdb's copy carries only in-frame clones and drops some. The sample holds roughly 120,000 clones, around 87% seen once. Notes on this clone: No antigen is known for it.

This TCR derives from a woman under 30 in good health and CMV-seropositive. Sequenced: PBMCs. The chain has TRBV7-2 and TRBJ2-7; unclear D gene. This chain's CDR3 is CASSREFLYEQYF. As DNA, the CDR3 is TGTGCCAGCAGCCGAGAATTTCTCTACGAGCAGTACTTC. Using reference TRBV7-2 and TRBJ2-7 for the parts outside the CDR3, the full variable domain is GAGVSQSPSNKVTEKGKDVELRCDPISGHTALYWYRQSLGQGLEFLIYFQGNSAPDKSGLPSDRFSAERTGGSVSTLTIQRTQQEDSAVYLCASSREFLYEQYFGPGTRLTVT.